The source of this T cell receptor beta chain is a study of radiotherapy plus CTLA-4 blockade in lung cancer listed by TCRdb under 2018. Turning to the overall study: Among the enrolled patients, about 19% had an objective response, and 25% to 40% reached disease control.

General study outcomes and caveats: Early dynamic changes in blood T cell clones, together with increased serum interferon-beta after radiation, were reported as the strongest predictors of response. After treatment with radiotherapy and ipilimumab, TCR clones that originated in tumors expanded in peripheral blood.

Library creation used the immunoSEQ multiplex PCR assay. Not all clones reach the TCRdb copy of this immuneACCESS table, which keeps in-frame sequences only. Checked studies attribute under half of the gap to unresolved V genes and leave the rest unexplained. Here the sample has about 88,000 clones; about three quarters occur a single time. The top ten constitute over 13% of the sample. CDR1 and CDR2, looked up from the germline V gene, are SGDLS and YYNGEE. CDR3 length: 11 amino acids, cysteine to phenylalanine. Only CDR3 DNA is held: 33 bases, read in frame from base 1. V is reduced by 3 bases and J by 8 bases, leaving a spacing of 8 bases between them. Focal radiation therapy combined with CTLA-4 blockade (ipilimumab) was tested in patients with chemo-refractory metastatic non-small-cell lung cancer. With respect to this clone: Its antigen is currently not known. Per-nucleotide qualities are absent, and no much larger clonotype sits a single base away.

Sequencing used peripheral blood, obtained from a patient treated with radiotherapy plus ipilimumab. The sequence was collected from a human donor with non-small cell lung cancer that progressed on radiotherapy plus ipilimumab. Rearrangement joined TRBV9 to TRBJ1-2; the D gene is not confidently resolved. The CDR3 region: CASSALGGYTF. The bases read TGTGCCAGCAGCGCACTCGGAGGCTACACCTTC.